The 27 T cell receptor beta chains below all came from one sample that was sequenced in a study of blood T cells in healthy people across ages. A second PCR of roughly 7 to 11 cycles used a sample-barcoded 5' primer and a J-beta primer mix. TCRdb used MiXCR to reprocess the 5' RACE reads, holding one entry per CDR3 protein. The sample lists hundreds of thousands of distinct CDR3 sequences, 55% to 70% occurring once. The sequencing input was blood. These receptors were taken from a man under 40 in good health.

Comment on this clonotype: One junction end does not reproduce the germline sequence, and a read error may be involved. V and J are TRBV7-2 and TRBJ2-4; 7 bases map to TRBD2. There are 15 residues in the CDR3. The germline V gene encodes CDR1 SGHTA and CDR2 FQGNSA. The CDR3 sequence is CASSLSSGWREAQYF. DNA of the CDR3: TGCGCCAGCAGCTTAAGTAGCGGGTGGCGAGAGGCCCAGTACTTC.

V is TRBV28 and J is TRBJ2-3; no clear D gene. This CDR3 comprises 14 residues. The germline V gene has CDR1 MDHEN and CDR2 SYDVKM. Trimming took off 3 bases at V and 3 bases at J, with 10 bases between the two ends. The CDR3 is CASSFIARTDTQYF. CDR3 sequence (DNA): TGTGCCAGCAGTTTCATAGCCAGGACAGATACGCAGTATTTT.

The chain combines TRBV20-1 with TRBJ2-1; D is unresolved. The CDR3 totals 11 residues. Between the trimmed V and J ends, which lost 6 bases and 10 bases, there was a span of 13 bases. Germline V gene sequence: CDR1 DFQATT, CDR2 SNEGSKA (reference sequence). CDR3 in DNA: TGCAGTGCACGCCCCGAGAGGGAGCAGTTCTTC. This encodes CSARPEREQFF.

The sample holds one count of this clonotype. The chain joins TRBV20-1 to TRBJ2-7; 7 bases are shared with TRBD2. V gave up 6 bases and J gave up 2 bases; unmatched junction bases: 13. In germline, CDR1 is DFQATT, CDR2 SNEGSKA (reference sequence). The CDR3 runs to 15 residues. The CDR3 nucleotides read TGCAGTGCGCCCTTTAGGGACGGGGGGACCTACGAGCAGTACTTC. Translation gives CSAPFRDGGTYEQYF.

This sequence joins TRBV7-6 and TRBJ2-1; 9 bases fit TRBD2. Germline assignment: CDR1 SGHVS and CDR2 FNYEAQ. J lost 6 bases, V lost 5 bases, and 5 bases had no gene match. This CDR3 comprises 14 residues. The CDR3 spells CASSTYSGSNEQFF. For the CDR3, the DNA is TGTGCCAGCAGCACCTATAGCGGGAGCAATGAGCAGTTCTTC.

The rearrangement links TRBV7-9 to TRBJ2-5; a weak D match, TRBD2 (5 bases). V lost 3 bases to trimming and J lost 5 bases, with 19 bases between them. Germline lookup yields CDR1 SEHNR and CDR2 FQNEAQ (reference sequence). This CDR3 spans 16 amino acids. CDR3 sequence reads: CASSLERVGGVETQYF. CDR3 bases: TGTGCCAGCAGCTTGGAGAGAGTTGGAGGAGTCGAGACCCAGTACTTC.

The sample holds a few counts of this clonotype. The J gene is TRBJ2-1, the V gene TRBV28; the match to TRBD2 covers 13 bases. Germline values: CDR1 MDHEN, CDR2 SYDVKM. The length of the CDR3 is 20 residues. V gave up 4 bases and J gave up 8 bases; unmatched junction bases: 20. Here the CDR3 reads CASSSRVMTSGRTPWYEQFF. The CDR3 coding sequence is TGTGCCAGCAGTTCCCGTGTAATGACTAGCGGGAGGACCCCCTGGTATGAGCAGTTCTTC.

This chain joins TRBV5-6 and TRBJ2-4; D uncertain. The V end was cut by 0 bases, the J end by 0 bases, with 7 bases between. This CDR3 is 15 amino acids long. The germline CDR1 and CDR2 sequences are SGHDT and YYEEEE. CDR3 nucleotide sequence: TGTGCCAGCAGCTTGGAGGCGCTAGCCAAAAACATTCAGTACTTC. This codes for CASSLEALAKNIQYF.

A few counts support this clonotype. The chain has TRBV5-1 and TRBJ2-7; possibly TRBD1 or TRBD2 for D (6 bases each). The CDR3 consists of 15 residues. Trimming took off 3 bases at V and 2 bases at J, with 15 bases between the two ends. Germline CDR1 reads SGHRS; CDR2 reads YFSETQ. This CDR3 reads CASSSMEGVTYEQYF. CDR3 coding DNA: TGCGCCAGCAGCTCGATGGAGGGGGTTACCTACGAGCAGTACTTC.

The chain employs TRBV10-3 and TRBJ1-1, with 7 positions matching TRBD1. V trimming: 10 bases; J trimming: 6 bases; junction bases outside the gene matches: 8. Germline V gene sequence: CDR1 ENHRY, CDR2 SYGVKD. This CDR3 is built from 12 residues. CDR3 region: CATGTAGAEAFF. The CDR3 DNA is TGTGCCACTGGGACAGCCGGAGCTGAAGCTTTCTTT.

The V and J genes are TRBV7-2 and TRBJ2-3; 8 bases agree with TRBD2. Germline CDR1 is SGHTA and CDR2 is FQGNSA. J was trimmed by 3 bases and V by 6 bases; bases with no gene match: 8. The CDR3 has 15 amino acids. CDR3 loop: CASRTSGRGTDTQYF. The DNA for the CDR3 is TGTGCCAGCAGAACTAGCGGCAGAGGGACAGATACGCAGTATTTT.

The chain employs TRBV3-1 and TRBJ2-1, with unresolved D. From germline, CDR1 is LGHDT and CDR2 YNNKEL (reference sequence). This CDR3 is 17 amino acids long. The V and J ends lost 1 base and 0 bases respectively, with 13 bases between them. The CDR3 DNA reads TGTGCCAGCAGCCAAGCCCCCCTGAATCGCTCCTACAATGAGCAGTTCTTC. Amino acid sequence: CASSQAPLNRSYNEQFF.

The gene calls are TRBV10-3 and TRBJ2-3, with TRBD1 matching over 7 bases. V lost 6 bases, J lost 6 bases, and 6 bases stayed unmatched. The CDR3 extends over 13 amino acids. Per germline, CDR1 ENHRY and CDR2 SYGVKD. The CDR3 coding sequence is TGTGCCATCAGGCGACAGGGTATGGATACGCAGTATTTT. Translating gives CAIRRQGMDTQYF.

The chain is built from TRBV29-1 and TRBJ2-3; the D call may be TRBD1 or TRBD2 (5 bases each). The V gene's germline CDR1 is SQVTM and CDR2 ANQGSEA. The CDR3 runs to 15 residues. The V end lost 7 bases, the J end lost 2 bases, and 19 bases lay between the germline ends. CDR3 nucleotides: TGCAGCGCTGGGTCCCAGGGAGATGCCACAGATACGCAGTATTTT. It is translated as CSAGSQGDATDTQYF.

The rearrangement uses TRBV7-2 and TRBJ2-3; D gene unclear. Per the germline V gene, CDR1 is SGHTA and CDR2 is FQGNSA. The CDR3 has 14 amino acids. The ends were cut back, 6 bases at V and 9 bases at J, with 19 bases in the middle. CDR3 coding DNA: TGTGCCAGCAGTTTTAACAAAGGGCTAGGCACGCAGTATTTT. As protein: CASSFNKGLGTQYF.

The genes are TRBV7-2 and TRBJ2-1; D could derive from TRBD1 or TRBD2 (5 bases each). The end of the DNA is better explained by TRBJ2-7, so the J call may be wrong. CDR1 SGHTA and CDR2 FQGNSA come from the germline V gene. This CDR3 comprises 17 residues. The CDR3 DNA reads TGTGCCAGCAGCTTAGATAACGGGGCGAGCTCCTACAATGAGCAGTACTTC. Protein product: CASSLDNGASSYNEQYF.

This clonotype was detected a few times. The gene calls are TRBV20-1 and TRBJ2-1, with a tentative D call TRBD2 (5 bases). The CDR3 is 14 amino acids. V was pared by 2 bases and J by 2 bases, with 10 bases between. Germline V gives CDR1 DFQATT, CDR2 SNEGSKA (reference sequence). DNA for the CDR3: TGCAGTGCTAGAATCGGCGGGCCCTACAATGAGCAGTTCTTC. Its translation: CSARIGGPYNEQFF.

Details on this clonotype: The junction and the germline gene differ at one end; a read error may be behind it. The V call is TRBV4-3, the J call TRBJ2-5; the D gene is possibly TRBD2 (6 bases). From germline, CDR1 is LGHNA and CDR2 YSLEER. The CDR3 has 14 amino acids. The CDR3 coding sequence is TGCGCCAGCAGCCCCCGTGGGGGGACCTACGAGCAGTATTTC. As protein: CASSPRGGTYEQYF.

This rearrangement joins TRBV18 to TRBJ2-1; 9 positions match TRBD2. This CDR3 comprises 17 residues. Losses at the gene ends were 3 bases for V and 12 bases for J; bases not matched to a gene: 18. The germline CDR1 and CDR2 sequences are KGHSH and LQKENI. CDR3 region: CASSPGPAGGPQVGQFF. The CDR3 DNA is TGTGCCAGCTCACCCGGTCCAGCGGGAGGCCCTCAGGTCGGGCAGTTCTTC.

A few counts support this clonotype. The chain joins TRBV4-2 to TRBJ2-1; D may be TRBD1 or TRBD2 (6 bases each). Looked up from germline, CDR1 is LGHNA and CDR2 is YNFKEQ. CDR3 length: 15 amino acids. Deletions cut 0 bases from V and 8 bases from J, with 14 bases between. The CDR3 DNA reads TGTGCCAGCAGCCAAGATAGGGGGGCGCCTTATGAGCAGTTCTTC. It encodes CASSQDRGAPYEQFF.

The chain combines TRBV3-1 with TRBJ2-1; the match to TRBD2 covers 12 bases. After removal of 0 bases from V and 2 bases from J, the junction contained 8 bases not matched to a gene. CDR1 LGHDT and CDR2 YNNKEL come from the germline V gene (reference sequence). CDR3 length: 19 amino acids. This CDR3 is CASSQELAGGSRAYNEQFF. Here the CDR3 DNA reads TGTGCCAGCAGCCAAGAACTAGCGGGAGGCAGTAGGGCCTACAATGAGCAGTTCTTC.

The CDR3 DNA reads TGTGCCAGCAGCCCGTGGCCCACCGGCTACACCTTC. This codes for CASSPWPTGYTF. The chain recombines TRBV9 with TRBJ1-2, with D unclear. The CDR3 is made up of 12 amino acids. Germline V gives CDR1 SGDLS, CDR2 YYNGEE. V lost 4 bases and J 8 bases, leaving 12 bases between the germline ends.

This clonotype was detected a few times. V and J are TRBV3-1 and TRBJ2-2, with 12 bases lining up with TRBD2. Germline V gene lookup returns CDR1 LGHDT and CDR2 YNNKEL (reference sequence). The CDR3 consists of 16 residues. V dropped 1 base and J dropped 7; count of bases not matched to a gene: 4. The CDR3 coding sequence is TGTGCCAGCAGCCAAGGACTAGCGGGAGCGGGCGGGGAGCTGTTTTTT. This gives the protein CASSQGLAGAGGELFF. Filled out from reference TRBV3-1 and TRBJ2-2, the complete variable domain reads DTAVSQTPKYLVTQMGNDKSIKCEQNLGHDTMYWYKQDSKKFLKIMFSYNNKELIINETVPNRFSPKSPDKAHLNLHINSLELGDSAVYFCASSQGLAGAGGELFFGEGSRLTVL.

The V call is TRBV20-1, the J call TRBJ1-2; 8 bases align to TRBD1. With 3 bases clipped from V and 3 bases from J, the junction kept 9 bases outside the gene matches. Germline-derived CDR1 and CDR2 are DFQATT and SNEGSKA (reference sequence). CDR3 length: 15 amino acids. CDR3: CSARDSGGFDYGYTF. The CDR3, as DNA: TGCAGTGCTAGGGATTCAGGGGGCTTTGACTATGGCTACACCTTC.

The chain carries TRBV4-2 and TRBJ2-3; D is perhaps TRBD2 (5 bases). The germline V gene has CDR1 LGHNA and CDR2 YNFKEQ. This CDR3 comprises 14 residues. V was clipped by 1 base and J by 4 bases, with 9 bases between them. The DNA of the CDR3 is TGTGCCAGCAGCCAAGGACTAACCCCAGATACGCAGTATTTT. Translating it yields CASSQGLTPDTQYF.

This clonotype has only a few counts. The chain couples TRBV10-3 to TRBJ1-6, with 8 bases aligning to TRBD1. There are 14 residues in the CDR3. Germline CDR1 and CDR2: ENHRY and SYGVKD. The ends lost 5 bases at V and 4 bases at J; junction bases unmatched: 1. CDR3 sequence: CAISRTGYNSPLHF. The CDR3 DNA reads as TGTGCCATCAGTAGGACAGGGTATAATTCACCCCTCCACTTT.

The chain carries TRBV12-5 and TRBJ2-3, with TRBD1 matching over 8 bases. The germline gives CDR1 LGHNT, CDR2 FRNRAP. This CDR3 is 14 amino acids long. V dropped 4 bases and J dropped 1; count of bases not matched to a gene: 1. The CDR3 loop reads CASGSGQGTDTQYF. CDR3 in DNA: TGTGCTAGTGGTTCGGGACAGGGCACAGATACGCAGTATTTT. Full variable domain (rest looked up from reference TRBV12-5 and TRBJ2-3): DARVTQTPRHKVTEMGQEVTMRCQPILGHNTVFWYRQTMMQGLELLAYFRNRAPLDDSGMPKDRFSAEMPDATLATLKIQPSEPRDSAVYFCASGSGQGTDTQYFGPGTRLTVL.